This T cell receptor beta chain was identified during a study of control samples from healthy donors and cancer patients. Libraries were prepared by immunoSEQ multiplex PCR; TCRdb keeps only in-frame clonotypes and omits some of them. The data contain 90,000 to 95,000 clones, about 85% of them singletons. CDR3 size: 13 residues. V shed 0 bases and J shed 10 bases, with 10 bases lying between them. Germline-derived CDR1 and CDR2 are ENHRY and SYGVKD. This sequence originates from a young man in good health. The chain combines TRBV10-3 with TRBJ2-1; D is undetermined. Source material: blood. The CDR3 sequence is CAISESTRPEQFF. The DNA of the CDR3 is TGTGCCATCAGTGAGTCGACCCGGCCCGAGCAGTTCTTC.